The subject of this entry is one T cell receptor (beta chain). This specimen belongs to a study of tumor T cells in aggressive B-cell lymphoma. TCRdb's copy holds only in-frame clones and misses some; the assay was immunoSEQ multiplex PCR. Of around 11,000 clones in the sample, approximately 89% were seen once. The sequence derives from an adult with diffuse large B cell lymphoma. The sequencing input was tumor tissue.

Here the CDR3 DNA reads TGTGCCAGCAGTGAAGCTCTGACAGTAACAGATACGCAGTATTTT. This codes for CASSEALTVTDTQYF. The chain employs TRBV6-1 and TRBJ2-3; a possible D gene is TRBD1 (5 bases). Deletions cut 0 bases from V and 3 bases from J, with 10 bases between. Germline V gives CDR1 MNHNS, CDR2 SASEGT. The CDR3 runs to 15 residues.